Below are 2 T cell receptor beta chains sequenced from a single sample in a study of blood T cells in healthy people across ages. A second PCR, run for roughly 7 to 11 cycles, used a sample-barcoded 5' primer plus a J-beta primer mix. TCRdb used MiXCR to reprocess the 5' RACE reads, holding one entry per CDR3 protein. This table holds approximately 800,000 distinct CDR3 sequences, roughly 24% found once. These data were likewise used in another study, on T cells of mothers and their children.

The sequencing sample was made of blood. These receptors all stem from a boy younger than 18 in good health.

The rearrangement uses TRBV4-1 and TRBJ1-2, with D maybe TRBD1 (6 bases). Germline CDR1 MGHRA, CDR2 YSYEKL. V gave up 1 base and J gave up 4 bases, with 13 bases separating them. The CDR3 sequence is 15 residues long. The CDR3 here is CASSQAGMGAYGYTF. DNA for the CDR3: TGCGCCAGCAGCCAAGCCGGAATGGGGGCCTATGGCTACACCTTC.

The V call is TRBV7-6, the J call TRBJ2-6; the D gene could be TRBD1 or TRBD2 (5 bases each). CDR1 SGHVS and CDR2 FNYEAQ come from the germline V gene. V shed 7 bases and J shed 4 bases, with 20 bases lying between them. The CDR3 spans 17 residues. The CDR3, as DNA: TGTGCCAGCACCCAGGGCCGGGGCCTGATGGGGGCCAACGTCCTGACTTTC. It yields the protein CASTQGRGLMGANVLTF.